The entry that follows covers one TCR beta chain sequence. There are a few counts of this clone. Which antigen it targets is not known. Base-call qualities are not available, and no considerably larger clone is one nucleotide away. Different DNA sequences within this sample yield the same CDR3. CDR1 MGHRA and CDR2 YSYEKL are derived from the germline V gene. For this chain, trimming is 0 bases at the V end and 2 bases at the J end, and the number of junction bases without a gene match is 3. CDR3 length: 15 amino acids, cysteine to phenylalanine. Kept here is only the CDR3 DNA, which spans 45 bases and is read in frame from base 1. The donors belonged to the validation cohort of roughly 120 subjects, which was separate from the approximately 700-subject first cohort. This sample is part of a study of cytomegalovirus exposure and HLA in healthy donors (dated by TCRdb to between 2016 and 2019). At the level of the whole study: The roughly 650 repertoires of the first cohort and the 95 to 150 validation repertoires were produced on the same platform, according to a later analysis. The study aimed to test whether cataloging public T cell receptors could reveal signatures of past pathogen exposure. The study combined high-throughput TCR immunosequencing, statistical association of individual TCRs with disease status, and machine learning to predict cytomegalovirus infection status. Along with the roughly 670-subject first cohort, a separate validation cohort of approximately 110 different subjects was used. Overall results and qualifications from the work: While some public TCRs were present in many individuals, most TCR sequences turned up only very rarely across donors. The classifier was reported to diagnose cytomegalovirus status with high specificity and sensitivity in both the original cohort and the validation cohort. In vitro tests confirmed that a few of the cytomegalovirus-associated TCR beta chains recognize cytomegalovirus antigens. The study gave a list of 150 to 200 TCR beta chains associated with cytomegalovirus. A later analysis found that TCRs clustered in the first cohort also tended to co-occur in the 130 or so validation repertoires, with 94% of cluster scores above 0. All 120 or so repertoires were used to score co-occurrence in the validation cohort in a later analysis, because that analysis had no HLA typing for the cohort. The authors suggested that the approach could potentially be generalized to other disease states and immunological phenotypes.

Library preparation was by the immunoSEQ multiplex PCR assay. Processing in the source paper ran as follows. A statistical classification framework was built to diagnose cytomegalovirus status from the catalog of TCR beta chain sequences. TCRdb carries this immuneACCESS record with in-frame sequences only. Its versions omit some clonotypes, under half of them owing to an unresolved V gene in the studies checked, with the rest unexplained. V and J calls and clone size come straight from that table; D and trimming were deduced from the DNA. The sample table contains some 130,000 clones; only one count was recorded for approximately 89% of them. The ten largest clones take up roughly 1.2% of the sample.

The sequence came from a woman aged 18-29 years in good health and CMV-seronegative. Specimen: PBMCs. Rearrangement joined TRBV4-1 to TRBJ2-7; 8 central bases correspond to TRBD1. The base sequence is TGCGCCAGCAGCCAAGAACGGACAGGGACCTACGAGCAGTACTTC. Its protein product is CASSQERTGTYEQYF.